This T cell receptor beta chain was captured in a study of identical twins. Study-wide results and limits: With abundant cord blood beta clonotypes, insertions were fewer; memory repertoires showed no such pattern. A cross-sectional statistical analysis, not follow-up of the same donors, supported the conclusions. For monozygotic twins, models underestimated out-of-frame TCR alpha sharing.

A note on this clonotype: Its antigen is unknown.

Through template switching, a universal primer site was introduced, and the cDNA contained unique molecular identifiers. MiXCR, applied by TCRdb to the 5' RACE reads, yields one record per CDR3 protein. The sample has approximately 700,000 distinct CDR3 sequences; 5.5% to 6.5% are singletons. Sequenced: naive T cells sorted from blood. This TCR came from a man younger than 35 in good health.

The DNA for the CDR3 is TGTGCCAGCAGCGTAGAAGTAGCGGGATCCGGGGAGCTGTTTTTT. Protein sequence: CASSVEVAGSGELFF. V gene TRBV9 combines with J gene TRBJ2-2, with 8 nucleotides matching TRBD2. The trim removed 0 bases at V and 6 bases at J, leaving 4 bases unmatched. The V gene's germline CDR1 is SGDLS and CDR2 YYNGEE. The CDR3 runs to 15 residues.